A selection of T cell receptor beta chains follows, all from one sample in a study of blood T cell repertoires in COVID-19. Measured with immunoSEQ multiplex PCR; TCRdb has only the in-frame clones, and not every one. The table records 130,000 to 150,000 clones, approximately 88% of them present only once. Sample: peripheral blood. The receptor source for this set is a human donor in a cohort sampled during active COVID-19. Both conserved end residues are trimmed from each CDR3.

TRBJ1-5	TRBV6-6	ASSYRQGADQPQH
TRBJ2-6	TRBV6-2/TRBV6-3	ASSPMVTGAGANVLT
TRBJ2-2	TRBV6-5	ASRNRGNTGELF
TRBJ2-2	TRBV2	ASSANTGELF
TRBJ2-1	TRBV5-4	ASSPGGGGHNEQF
TRBJ1-5	TRBV15	ATSRGNGGTDQPQH
TRBJ2-1	TRBV2	ASIESRGDEQF
TRBJ2-2	TRBV5-4	ASSLGGADTGELF
TRBJ1-4	TRBV5-5	ASSRIVAGNEKLF
TRBJ1-6	TRBV30	ACPPVQGGSPLH
TRBJ1-4	TRBV2	ATQKDRVHEKLF
TRBJ2-5	TRBV7-3	ASSLDGSQTQY
TRBJ2-2	TRBV5-1	ASRPPTSGSFTGELF
TRBJ2-2	TRBV6-2/TRBV6-3	ASSKPDRGTGELF
TRBJ1-3	TRBV28	ASSAPDTSGNTIY
TRBJ1-3	TRBV2	ASSEAGVRGNTIY
TRBJ2-1	TRBV5-5	ASSSRTSGGNEQF
TRBJ1-1	TRBV2	ASTRGTANTEAF
TRBJ1-2	TRBV5-1	ASSPTGTGGLALYGYT
TRBJ2-7	TRBV5-1	ASSFKGAGEQY
TRBJ1-1	TRBV11-2	ASSLDRTDTEAF
TRBJ1-3	TRBV7-3	ASSVVIGDTIY
TRBJ2-1	TRBV7-3	ASSLSLAGGPYEQF